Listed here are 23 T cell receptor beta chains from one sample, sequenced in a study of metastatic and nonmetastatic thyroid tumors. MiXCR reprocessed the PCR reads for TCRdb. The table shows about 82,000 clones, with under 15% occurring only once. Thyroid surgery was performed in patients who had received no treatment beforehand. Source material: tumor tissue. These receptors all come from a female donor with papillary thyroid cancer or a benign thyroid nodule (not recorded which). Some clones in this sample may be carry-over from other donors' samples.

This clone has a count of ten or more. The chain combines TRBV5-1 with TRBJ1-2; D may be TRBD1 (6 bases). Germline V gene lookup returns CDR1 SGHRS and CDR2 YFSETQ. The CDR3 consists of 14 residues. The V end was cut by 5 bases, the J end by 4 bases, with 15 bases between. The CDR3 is CASRMGGQGYGYTF. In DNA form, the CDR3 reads TGCGCCAGCAGAATGGGGGGGCAGGGCTATGGCTACACCTTC.

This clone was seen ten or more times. CDR3 protein: CASTPHSGNSYEQYF. The CDR3 DNA is TGCGCCAGCACCCCTCATAGCGGAAACTCCTACGAGCAGTACTTC. V gene TRBV5-1 combines with J gene TRBJ2-7; tentative D call: TRBD2 (6 bases). Germline CDR1 is SGHRS and CDR2 is YFSETQ. V was clipped by 6 bases and J by 0 bases, with 16 bases between them. The CDR3 extends over 15 amino acids. Based on the CDR3 plus reference TRBV5-1 and TRBJ2-7, the full variable domain is KAGVTQTPRYLIKTRGQQVTLSCSPISGHRSVSWYQQTPGQGLQFLFEYFSETQRNKGNFPGRFSGRQFSNSRSEMNVSTLELGDSALYLCASTPHSGNSYEQYFGPGTRLTVT.

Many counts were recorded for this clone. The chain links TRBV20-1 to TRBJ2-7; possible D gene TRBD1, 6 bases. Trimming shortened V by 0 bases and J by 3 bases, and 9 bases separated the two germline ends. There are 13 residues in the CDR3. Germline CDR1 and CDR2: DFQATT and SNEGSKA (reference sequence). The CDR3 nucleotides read TGCAGTGCTAGAGACTTACAGGGCTACGAGCAGTACTTC. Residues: CSARDLQGYEQYF.

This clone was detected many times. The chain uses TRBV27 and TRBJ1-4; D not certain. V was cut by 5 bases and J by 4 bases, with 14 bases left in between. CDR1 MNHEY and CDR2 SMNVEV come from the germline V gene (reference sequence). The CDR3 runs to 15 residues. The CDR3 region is CASSRSGVLNEKLFF. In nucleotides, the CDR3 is TGTGCCAGCAGTCGGAGCGGGGTCCTTAATGAAAAACTGTTTTTT.

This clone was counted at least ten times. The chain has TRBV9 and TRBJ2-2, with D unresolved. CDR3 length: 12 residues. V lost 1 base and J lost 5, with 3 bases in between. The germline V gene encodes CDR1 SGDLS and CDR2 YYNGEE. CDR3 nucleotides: TGTGCCAGCAGCGTAAGGACCGGGGAGCTGTTTTTT. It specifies CASSVRTGELFF.

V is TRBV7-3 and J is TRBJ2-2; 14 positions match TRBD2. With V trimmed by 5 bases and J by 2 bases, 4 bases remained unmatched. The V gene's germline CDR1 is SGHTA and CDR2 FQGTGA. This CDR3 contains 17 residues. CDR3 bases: TGTGCCAGCAGCAGGGGACTAGCGGGAGATAACACCGGGGAGCTGTTTTTT. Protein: CASSRGLAGDNTGELFF.

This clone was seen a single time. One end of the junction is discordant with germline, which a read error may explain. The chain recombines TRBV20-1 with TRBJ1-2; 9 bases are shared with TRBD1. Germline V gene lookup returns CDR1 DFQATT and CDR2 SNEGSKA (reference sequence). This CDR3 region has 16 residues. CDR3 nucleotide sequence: TGCAGTGCTAGAGGGACAGGGGTCGAGAGGGGCTATTGCTACACCTTC. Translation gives CSARGTGVERGYCYTF.

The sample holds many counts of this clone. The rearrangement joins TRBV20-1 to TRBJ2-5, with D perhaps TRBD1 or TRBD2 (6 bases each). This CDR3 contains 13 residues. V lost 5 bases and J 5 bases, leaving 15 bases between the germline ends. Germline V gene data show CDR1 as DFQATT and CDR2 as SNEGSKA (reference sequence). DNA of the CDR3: TGCAGTGCTCTTGCCGGGGGCGGGGAGACCCAGTACTTC. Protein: CSALAGGGETQYF.

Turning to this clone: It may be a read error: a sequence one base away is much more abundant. In nucleotides, the CDR3 is TGTGCCAGCGCCTGGACTAGCGCATACAATGAGCAGTTCTTC. It codes for CASAWTSAYNEQFF. The V call is TRBV11-3, the J call TRBJ2-1, with TRBD2 identical over 9 bases. Germline CDR1 SGHNT, CDR2 YENEEA. There are 14 residues in the CDR3. V shed 8 bases, J shed 4 bases, and the junction held 6 bases outside the gene matches.

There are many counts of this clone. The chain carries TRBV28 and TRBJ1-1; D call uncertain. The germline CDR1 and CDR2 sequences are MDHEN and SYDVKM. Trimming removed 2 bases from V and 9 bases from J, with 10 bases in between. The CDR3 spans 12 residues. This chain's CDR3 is CASSLVESQAFF. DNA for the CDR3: TGTGCCAGCAGTTTAGTAGAGAGCCAAGCTTTCTTT. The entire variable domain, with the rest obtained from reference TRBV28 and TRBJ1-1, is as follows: DVKVTQSSRYLVKRTGEKVFLECVQDMDHENMFWYRQDPGLGLRLIYFSYDVKMKEKGDIPEGYSVSREKKERFSLILESASTNQTSMYLCASSLVESQAFFGQGTRLTVV.

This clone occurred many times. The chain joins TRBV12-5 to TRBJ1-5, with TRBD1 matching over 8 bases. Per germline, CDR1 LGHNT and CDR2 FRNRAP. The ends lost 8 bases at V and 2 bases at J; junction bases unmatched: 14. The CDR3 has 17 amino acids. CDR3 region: CASQDRAIGLGNQPQHF. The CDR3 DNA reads TGTGCTAGTCAGGACAGGGCTATCGGCTTAGGCAATCAGCCCCAGCATTTT.

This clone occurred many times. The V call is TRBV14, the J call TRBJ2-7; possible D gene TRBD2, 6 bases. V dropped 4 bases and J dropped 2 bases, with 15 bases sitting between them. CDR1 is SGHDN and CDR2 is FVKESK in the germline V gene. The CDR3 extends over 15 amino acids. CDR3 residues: CASSPRISGTYEQYF. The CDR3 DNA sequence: TGTGCCAGCAGCCCGCGAATTAGCGGAACCTACGAGCAGTACTTC.

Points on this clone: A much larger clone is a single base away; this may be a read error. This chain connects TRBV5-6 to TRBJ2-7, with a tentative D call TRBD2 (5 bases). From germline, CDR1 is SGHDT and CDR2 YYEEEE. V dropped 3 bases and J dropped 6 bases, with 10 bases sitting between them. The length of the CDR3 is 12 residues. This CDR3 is CASSYVAGEQYF. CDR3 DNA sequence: TGTGCCAGCAGCTACGTCGCGGGCGAGCAGTACTTC.

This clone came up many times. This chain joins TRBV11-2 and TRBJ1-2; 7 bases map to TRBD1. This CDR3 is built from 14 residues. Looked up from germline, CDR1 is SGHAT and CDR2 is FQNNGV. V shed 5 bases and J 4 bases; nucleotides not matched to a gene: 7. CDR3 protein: CASSPRWDSYGYTF. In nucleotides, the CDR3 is TGTGCCAGCAGCCCGCGATGGGACAGCTATGGCTACACCTTC.

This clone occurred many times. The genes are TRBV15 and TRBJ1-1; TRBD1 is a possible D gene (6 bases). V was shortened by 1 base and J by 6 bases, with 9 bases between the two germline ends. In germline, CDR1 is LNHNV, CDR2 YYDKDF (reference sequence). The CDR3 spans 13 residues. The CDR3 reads CATSRVGGPEAFF. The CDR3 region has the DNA TGTGCCACCAGCAGAGTGGGGGGGCCTGAAGCTTTCTTT.

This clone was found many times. The CDR3 DNA reads as TGCAGCGCCGGGCCCAATTGGGAGACCCAGTACTTC. This codes for CSAGPNWETQYF. The chain combines TRBV29-1 with TRBJ2-5; D gene ambiguous. Trimming left V 7 bases short and J 5 bases short, with 14 bases between. The CDR3 is 12 residues long. The germline gives CDR1 SQVTM, CDR2 ANQGSEA.

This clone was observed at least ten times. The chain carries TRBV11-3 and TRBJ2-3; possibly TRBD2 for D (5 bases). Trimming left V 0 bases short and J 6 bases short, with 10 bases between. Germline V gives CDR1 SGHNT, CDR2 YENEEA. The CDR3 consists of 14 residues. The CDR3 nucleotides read TGTGCCAGCAGCTTAGATCGTTTAGCGGATACGCAGTATTTT. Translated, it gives CASSLDRLADTQYF. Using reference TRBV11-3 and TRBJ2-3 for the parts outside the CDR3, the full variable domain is EAGVVQSPRYKIIEKKQPVAFWCNPISGHNTLYWYLQNLGQGPELLIRYENEEAVDDSQLPKDRFSAERLKGVDSTLKIQPAELGDSAVYLCASSLDRLADTQYFGPGTRLTVL.

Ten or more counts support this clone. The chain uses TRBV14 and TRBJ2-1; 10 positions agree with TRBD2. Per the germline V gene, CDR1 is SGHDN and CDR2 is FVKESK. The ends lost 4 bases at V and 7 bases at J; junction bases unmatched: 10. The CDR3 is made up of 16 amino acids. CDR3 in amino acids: CASSPRLAGVGNEQFF. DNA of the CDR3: TGTGCCAGCAGCCCGCGACTAGCGGGCGTTGGGAATGAGCAGTTCTTC.

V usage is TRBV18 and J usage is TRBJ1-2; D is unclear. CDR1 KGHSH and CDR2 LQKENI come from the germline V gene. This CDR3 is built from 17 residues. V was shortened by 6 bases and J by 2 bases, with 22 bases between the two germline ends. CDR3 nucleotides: TGTGCCAGCTCCCAATTAAATGTGCGTGAGACAAACTATGGCTACACCTTC. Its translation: CASSQLNVRETNYGYTF. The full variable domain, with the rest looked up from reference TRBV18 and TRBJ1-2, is NAGVMQNPRHLVRRRGQEARLRCSPMKGHSHVYWYRQLPEEGLKFMVYLQKENIIDESGMPKERFSAEFPKEGPSILRIQQVVRGDSAAYFCASSQLNVRETNYGYTFGSGTRLTVV.

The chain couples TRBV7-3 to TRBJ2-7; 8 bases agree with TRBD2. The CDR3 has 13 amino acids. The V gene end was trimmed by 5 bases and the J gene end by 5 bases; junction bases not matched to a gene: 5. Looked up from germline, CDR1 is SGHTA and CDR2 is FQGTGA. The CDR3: CASSMTSAHEQYF. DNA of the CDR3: TGTGCCAGCAGCATGACTAGCGCCCACGAGCAGTACTTC.

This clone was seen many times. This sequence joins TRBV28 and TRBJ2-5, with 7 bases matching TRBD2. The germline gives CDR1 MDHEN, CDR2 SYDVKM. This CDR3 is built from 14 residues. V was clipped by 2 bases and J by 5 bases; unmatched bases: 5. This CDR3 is CASSLGRGGETQYF. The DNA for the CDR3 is TGTGCCAGCAGTTTAGGAAGGGGAGGGGAGACCCAGTACTTC.

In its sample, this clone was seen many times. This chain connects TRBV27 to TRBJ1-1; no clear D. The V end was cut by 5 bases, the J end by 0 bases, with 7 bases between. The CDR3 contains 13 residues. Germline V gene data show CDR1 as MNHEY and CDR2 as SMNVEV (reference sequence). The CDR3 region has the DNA TGTGCCAGCAGTCCGTGGATGAACACTGAAGCTTTCTTT. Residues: CASSPWMNTEAFF.

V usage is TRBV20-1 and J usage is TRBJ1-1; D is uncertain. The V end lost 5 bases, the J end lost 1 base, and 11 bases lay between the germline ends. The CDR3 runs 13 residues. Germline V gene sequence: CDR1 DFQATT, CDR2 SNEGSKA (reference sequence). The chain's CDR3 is CSAPLTANTEAFF. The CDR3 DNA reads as TGCAGTGCTCCTCTTACAGCGAACACTGAAGCTTTCTTT.